This T cell receptor beta chain comes out of a study of preoperative IRX-2 immunotherapy in early breast cancer. CDR3 size: 15 residues. Germline CDR1 SNHLY, CDR2 FYNNEI. V gave up 7 bases and J gave up 7 bases, with 22 bases separating them. Specified treatment: preoperative locoregional IRX-2 cytokine immunotherapy. Samples came from a phase Ib trial of preoperative locoregional IRX-2 cytokine immunotherapy. The assay was immunoSEQ multiplex PCR, and TCRdb's table has in-frame clones only and misses some. The table has 55,000 to 70,000 clones, roughly 95% seen once; the top ten hold under 2%. Sampling was performed from a patient treated with IRX-2 immunotherapy. The chain joins TRBV2 to TRBJ1-2, with TRBD1 as a possible D gene (5 bases). This TCR was recovered from a human donor with breast cancer. The CDR3 DNA reads TGTGCCAGCACTGATCAGGGAGGGGCGTTTGGTGGCTACACCTTC. Amino acids: CASTDQGGAFGGYTF. Together with reference TRBV2 and TRBJ1-2, the CDR3 gives the full variable domain: EPEVTQTPSHQVTQMGQEVILRCVPISNHLYFYWYRQILGQKVEFLVSFYNNEISEKSEIFDDQFSVERPDGSNFTLKIRSTKLEDSAMYFCASTDQGGAFGGYTFGSGTRLTVV.